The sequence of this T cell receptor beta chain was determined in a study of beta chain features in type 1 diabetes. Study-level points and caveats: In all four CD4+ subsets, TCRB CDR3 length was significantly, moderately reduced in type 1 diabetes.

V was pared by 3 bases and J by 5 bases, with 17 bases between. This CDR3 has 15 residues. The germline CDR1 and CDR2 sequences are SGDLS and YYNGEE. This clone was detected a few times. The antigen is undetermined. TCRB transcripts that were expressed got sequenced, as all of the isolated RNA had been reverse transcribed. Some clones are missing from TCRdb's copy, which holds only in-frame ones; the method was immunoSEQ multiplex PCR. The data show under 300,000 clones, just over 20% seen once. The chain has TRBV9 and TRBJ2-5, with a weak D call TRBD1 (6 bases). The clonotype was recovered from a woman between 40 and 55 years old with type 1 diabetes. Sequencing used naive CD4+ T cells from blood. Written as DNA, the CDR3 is TGTGCCAGCAGCGGCGGACACGGCCAGGGGGAGACCCAGTACTTC. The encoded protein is CASSGGHGQGETQYF.